These 5 T cell receptor beta chains originate from one sample sequenced in a study of T-cell memory formation after mild COVID-19. Using its own MiXCR run on the 5' RACE reads, TCRdb lists one record per CDR3 protein. Of 100,000 to 130,000 distinct CDR3 sequences in the sample, 15% to 20% are singletons; the top ten hold less than 6%. Sample: PBMCs or a T cell subset sorted from them (not recorded which). The receptors shown here come from a young man who had mild COVID-19 (a few samples of this study predate the infection). Cell type and time point are not known.

This clonotype was recorded a few times. The chain couples TRBV5-6 to TRBJ1-2; 8 bases map to TRBD1. The CDR3 has 14 residues. Trimming cost V 0 bases and J 7 bases; bases outside gene matches: 5. The V gene's germline CDR1 is SGHDT and CDR2 YYEEEE. Written as DNA, the CDR3 is TGTGCCAGCAGCTTGGACAGGGGGATTTTTGGCTACACCTTC. Its protein product is CASSLDRGIFGYTF.

This chain uses TRBV4-1 with TRBJ2-2, with D tentatively TRBD1 (7 bases). The V gene lost 1 base and the J gene lost 5 bases, with 14 bases spanning the gap. The CDR3 runs to 16 residues. Looked up from germline, CDR1 is MGHRA and CDR2 is YSYEKL. The CDR3 loop reads CASSQVGGQLTGELFF. The CDR3 DNA is TGCGCCAGCAGCCAAGTGGGGGGACAGCTTACCGGGGAGCTGTTTTTT.

V gene TRBV12-3 or TRBV12-4 combines with J gene TRBJ2-5; D unresolved. Trimming removed 3 bases at V and 7 bases at J, with 12 bases between. This CDR3 comprises 13 residues. The chain's CDR3 is CASSFAASGTQYF. For the CDR3, the DNA is TGTGCCAGCAGTTTCGCAGCGTCGGGGACCCAGTACTTC.

This clonotype has just a few counts. The V call is TRBV4-3, the J call TRBJ2-7; possible D gene TRBD2, 5 bases. V lost 0 bases and J lost 3, with 9 bases in between. The germline V gene encodes CDR1 LGHNA and CDR2 YSLEER. This CDR3 has 14 amino acids. The CDR3 DNA sequence: TGCGCCAGCAGCCAAGAGCCAGGAGGCTACGAGCAGTACGTC. Translating gives CASSQEPGGYEQYV.

This chain uses TRBV7-2 with TRBJ2-5; TRBD2 matches 13 bases. Germline V gives CDR1 SGHTA, CDR2 FQGNSA. Trimming took 4 bases from V and 5 from J; bases not matched to a gene: 10. This CDR3 has 17 residues. The CDR3 region is CASSSTRTSGGRETQYF. CDR3 DNA sequence: TGTGCCAGCAGCTCTACCCGGACTAGCGGGGGCCGGGAGACCCAGTACTTC.